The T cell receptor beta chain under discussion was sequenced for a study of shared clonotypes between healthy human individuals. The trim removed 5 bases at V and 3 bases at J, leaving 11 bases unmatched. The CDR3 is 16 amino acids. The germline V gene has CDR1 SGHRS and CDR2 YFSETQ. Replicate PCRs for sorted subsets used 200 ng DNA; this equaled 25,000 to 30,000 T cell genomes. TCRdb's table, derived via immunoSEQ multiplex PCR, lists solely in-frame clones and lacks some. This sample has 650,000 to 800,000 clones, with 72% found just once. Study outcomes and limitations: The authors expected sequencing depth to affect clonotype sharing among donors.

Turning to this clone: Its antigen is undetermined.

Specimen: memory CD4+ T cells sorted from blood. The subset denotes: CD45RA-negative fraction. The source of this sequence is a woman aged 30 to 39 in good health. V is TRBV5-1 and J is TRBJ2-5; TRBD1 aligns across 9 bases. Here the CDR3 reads CASRRSPGTGKETQYF. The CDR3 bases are TGCGCCAGCAGGCGGTCGCCCGGGACAGGGAAAGAGACCCAGTACTTC.